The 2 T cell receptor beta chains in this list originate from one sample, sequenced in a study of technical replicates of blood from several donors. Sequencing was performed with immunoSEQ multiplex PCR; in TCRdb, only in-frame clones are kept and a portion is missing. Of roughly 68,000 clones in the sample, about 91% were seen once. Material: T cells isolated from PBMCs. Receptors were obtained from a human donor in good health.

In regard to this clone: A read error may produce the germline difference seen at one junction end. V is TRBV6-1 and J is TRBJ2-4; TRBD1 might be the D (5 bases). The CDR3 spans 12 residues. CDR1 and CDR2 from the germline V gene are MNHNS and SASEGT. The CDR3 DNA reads TGTGCCAGCAGTGATTTCGTGGACACGGAAAATTGG. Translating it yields CASSDFVDTENW.

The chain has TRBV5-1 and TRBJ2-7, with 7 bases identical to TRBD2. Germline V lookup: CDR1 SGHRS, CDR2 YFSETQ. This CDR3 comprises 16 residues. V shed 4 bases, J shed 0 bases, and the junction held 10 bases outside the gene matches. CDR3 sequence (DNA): TGCGCCAGCAGCAAAGATAACGGGGGGAGCTCCTACGAGCAGTACTTC. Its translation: CASSKDNGGSSYEQYF.